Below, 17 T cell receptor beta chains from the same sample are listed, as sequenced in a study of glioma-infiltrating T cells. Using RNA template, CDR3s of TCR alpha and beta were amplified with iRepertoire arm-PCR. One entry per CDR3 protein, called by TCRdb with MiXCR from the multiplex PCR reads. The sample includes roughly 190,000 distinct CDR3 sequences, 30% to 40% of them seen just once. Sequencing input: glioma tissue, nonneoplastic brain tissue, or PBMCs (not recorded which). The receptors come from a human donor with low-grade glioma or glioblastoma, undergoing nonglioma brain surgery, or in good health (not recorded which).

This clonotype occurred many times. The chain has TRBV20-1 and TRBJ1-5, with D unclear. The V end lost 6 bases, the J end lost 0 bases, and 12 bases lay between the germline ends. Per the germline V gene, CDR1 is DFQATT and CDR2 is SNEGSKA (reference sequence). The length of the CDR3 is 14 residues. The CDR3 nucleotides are TGCAGTGCCGGCACCGGGGTTAGCAATCAGCCCCAGCATTTT. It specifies CSAGTGVSNQPQHF.

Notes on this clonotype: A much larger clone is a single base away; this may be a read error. CDR3 DNA: TGTGCCAGCATCTTGCTCGGACAGGGGGAGTTCTTC. Its translation: CASILLGQGEFF. V usage is TRBV6-5 and J usage is TRBJ2-1; 10 positions match TRBD1. With 7 bases clipped from V and 14 bases from J, the junction kept 8 bases outside the gene matches. The CDR3 runs to 12 residues. Germline CDR1 is MNHEY and CDR2 is SVGAGI.

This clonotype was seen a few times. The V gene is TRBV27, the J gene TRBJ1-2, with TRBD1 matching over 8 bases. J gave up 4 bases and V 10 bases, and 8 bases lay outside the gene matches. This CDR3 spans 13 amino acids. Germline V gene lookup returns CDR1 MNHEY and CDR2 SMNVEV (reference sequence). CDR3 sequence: CATILTGGYGYTF. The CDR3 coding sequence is TGTGCCACCATCCTTACAGGGGGCTATGGCTACACCTTC.

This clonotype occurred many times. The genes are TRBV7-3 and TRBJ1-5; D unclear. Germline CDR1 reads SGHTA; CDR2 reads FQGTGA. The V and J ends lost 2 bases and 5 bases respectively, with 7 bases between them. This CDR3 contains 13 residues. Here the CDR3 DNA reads TGTGCCAGCAGCTTATTTGGTGATCAGCCCCAGCATTTT. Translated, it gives CASSLFGDQPQHF.

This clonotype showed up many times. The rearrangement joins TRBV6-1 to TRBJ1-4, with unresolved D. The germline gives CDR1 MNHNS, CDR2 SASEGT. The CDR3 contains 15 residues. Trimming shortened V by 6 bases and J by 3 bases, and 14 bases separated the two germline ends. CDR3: CASSPQPGPNEKLFF. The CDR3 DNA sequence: TGTGCCAGCAGCCCGCAGCCCGGACCTAATGAAAAACTGTTTTTT.

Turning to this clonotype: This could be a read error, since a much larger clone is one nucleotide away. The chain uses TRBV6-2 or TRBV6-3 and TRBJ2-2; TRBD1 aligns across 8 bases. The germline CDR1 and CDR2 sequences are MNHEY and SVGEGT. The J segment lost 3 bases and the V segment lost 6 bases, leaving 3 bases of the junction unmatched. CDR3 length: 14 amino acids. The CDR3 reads CASRQGVDTGELFF. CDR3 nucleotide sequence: TGTGCCAGCAGACAGGGGGTGGACACCGGGGAGCTGTTTTTT.

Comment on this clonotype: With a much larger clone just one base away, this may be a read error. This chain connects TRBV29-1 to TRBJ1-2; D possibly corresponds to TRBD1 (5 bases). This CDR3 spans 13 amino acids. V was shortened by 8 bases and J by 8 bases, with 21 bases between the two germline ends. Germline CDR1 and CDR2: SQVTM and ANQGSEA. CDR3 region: CSSRDQRVDGYTF. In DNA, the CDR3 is TGCAGCTCAAGGGACCAACGCGTCGACGGCTACACCTTC.

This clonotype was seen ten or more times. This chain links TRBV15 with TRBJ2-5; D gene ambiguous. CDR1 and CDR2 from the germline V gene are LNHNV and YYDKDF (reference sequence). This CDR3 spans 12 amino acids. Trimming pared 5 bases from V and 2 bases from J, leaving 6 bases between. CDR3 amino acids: CATSYPQETQYF. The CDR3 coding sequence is TGTGCCACCAGCTACCCTCAAGAGACCCAGTACTTC.

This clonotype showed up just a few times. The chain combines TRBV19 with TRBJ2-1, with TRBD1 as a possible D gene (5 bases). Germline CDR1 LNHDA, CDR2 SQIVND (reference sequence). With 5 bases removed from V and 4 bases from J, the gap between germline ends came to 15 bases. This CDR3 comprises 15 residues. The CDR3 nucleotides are TGTGCCAGTAGTCTTGACAGCTTTTTATACAATGAGCAGTTCTTC. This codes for CASSLDSFLYNEQFF. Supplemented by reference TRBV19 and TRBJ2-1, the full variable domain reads DGGITQSPKYLFRKEGQNVTLSCEQNLNHDAMYWYRQDPGQGLRLIYYSQIVNDFQKGDIAEGYSVSREKKESFPLTVTSAQKNPTAFYLCASSLDSFLYNEQFFGPGTRLTVL.

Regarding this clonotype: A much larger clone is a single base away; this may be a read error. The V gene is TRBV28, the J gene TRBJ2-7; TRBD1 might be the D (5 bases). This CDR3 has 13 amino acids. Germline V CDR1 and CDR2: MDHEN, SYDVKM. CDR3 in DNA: TGTGCCAGCAGAGTTCAGGGCTCCTACGAGCAGTGCTTC. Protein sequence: CASRVQGSYEQCF.

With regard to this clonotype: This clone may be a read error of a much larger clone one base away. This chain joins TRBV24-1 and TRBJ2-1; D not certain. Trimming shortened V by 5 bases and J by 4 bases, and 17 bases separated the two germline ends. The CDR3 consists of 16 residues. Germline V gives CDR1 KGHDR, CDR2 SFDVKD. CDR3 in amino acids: CATSGGVATGYNEQFF. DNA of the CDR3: TGTGCCACCAGTGGTGGAGTAGCAACCGGTTACAATGAGCAGTTCTTC.

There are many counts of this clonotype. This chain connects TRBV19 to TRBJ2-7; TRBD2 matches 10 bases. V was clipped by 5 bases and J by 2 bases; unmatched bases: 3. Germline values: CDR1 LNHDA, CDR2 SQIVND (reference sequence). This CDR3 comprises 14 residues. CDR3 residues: CASSFGLAAYEQYF. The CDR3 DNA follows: TGTGCCAGTAGTTTCGGACTAGCGGCCTACGAGCAGTACTTC.

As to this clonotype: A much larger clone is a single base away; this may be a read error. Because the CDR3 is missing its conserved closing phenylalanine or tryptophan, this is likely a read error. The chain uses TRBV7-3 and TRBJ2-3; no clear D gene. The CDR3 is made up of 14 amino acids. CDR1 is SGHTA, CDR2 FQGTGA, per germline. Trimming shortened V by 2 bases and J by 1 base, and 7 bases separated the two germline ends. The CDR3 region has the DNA TGTGCCAGCAGCTTATATCCTCGCACAGATACGCAGTATTAT. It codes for CASSLYPRTDTQYY.

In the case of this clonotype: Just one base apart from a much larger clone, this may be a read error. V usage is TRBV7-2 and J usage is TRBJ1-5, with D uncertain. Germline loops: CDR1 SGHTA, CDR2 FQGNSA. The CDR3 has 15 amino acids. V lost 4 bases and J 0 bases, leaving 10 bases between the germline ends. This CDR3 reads CASSSHSHSNQPQHF. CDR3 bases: TGTGCCAGCAGCTCTCACAGTCATAGCAATCAGCCCCAGCATTTT. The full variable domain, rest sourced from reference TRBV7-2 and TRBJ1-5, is GAGVSQSPSNKVTEKGKDVELRCDPISGHTALYWYRQSLGQGLEFLIYFQGNSAPDKSGLPSDRFSAERTGGSVSTLTIQRTQQEDSAVYLCASSSHSHSNQPQHFGDGTRLSIL.

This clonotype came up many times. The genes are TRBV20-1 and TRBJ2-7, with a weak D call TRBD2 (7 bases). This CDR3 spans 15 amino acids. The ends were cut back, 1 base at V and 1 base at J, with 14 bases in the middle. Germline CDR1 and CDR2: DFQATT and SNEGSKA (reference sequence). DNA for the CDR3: TGCAGTGCTAGAGCTCAGGGAGGGGGTTCCTACGAGCAGTACTTC. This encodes CSARAQGGGSYEQYF.

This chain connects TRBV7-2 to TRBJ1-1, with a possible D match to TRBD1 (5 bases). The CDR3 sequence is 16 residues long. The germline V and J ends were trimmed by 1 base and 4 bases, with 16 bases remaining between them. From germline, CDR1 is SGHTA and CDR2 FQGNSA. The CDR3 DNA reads TGTGCCAGCAGCTTAGGGTTCGGGGCCCGGATCACTGAAGCTTTCTTT. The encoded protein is CASSLGFGARITEAFF.

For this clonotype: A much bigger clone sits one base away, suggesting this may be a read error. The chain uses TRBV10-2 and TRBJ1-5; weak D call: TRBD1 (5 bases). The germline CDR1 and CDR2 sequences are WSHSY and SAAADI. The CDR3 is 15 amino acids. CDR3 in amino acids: CASRTGDSNNQPQQF. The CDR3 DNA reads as TGCGCCAGCAGGACCGGCGACAGCAACAATCAGCCCCAGCAATTT.